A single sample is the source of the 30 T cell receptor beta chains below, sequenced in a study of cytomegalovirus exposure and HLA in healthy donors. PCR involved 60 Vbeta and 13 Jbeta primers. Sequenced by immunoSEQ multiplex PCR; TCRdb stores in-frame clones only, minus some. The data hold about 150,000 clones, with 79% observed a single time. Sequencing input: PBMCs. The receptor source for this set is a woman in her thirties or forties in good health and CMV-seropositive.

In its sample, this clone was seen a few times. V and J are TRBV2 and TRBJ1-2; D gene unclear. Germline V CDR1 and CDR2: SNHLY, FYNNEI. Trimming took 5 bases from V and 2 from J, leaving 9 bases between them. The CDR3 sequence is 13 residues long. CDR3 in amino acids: CASSSDGNYGYTF. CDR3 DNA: TGTGCCAGCAGTTCTGACGGGAACTATGGCTACACCTTC.

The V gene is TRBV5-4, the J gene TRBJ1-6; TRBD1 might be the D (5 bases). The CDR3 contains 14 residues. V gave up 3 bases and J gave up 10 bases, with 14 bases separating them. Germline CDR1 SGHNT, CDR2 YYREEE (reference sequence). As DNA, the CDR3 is TGTGCCAGCAGCTCCGCGGGGGGGGACTCACCCCTCCACTTT. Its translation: CASSSAGGDSPLHF.

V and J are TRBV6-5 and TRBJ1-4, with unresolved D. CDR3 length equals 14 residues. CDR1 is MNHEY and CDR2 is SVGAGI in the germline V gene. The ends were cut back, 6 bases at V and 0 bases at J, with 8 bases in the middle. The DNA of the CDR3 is TGTGCCAGCAGCGCCAGTGCAACTAATGAAAAACTGTTTTTT. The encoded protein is CASSASATNEKLFF.

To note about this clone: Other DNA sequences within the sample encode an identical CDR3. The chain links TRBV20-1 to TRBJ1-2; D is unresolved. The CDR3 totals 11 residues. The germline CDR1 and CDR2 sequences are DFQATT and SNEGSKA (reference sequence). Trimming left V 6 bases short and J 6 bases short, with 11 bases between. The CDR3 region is CSAPVLHGYTF. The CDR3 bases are TGCAGTGCCCCCGTACTGCATGGCTACACCTTC.

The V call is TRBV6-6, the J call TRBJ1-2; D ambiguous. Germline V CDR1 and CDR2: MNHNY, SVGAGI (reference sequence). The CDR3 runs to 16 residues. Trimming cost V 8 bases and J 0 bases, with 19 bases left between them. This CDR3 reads CASESGVKGANYGYTF. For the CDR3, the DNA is TGTGCCAGCGAATCCGGGGTAAAGGGAGCTAACTATGGCTACACCTTC.

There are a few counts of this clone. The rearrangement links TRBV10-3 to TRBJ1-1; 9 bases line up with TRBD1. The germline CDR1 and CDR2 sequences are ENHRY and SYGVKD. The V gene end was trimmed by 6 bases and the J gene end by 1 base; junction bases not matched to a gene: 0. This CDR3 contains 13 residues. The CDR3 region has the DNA TGTGCCATCAGGGGACAGGGGAACACTGAAGCTTTCTTT. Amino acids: CAIRGQGNTEAFF.

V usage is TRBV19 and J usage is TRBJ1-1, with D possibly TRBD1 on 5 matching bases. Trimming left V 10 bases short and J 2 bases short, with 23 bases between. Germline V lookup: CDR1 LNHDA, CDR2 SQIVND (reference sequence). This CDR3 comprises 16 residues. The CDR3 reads CATSLGGLGGNTEAFF. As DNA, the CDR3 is TGTGCCACCTCATTGGGGGGTTTGGGCGGTAACACTGAAGCTTTCTTT. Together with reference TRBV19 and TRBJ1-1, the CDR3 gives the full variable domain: DGGITQSPKYLFRKEGQNVTLSCEQNLNHDAMYWYRQDPGQGLRLIYYSQIVNDFQKGDIAEGYSVSREKKESFPLTVTSAQKNPTAFYLCATSLGGLGGNTEAFFGQGTRLTVV.

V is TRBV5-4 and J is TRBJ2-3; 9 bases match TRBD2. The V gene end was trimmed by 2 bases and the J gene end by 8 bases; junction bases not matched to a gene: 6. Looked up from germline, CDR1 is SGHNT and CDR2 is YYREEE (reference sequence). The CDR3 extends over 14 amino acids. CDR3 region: CASSLAGGVSTQYF. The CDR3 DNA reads TGTGCCAGCAGCTTAGCGGGGGGAGTGAGTACGCAGTATTTT.

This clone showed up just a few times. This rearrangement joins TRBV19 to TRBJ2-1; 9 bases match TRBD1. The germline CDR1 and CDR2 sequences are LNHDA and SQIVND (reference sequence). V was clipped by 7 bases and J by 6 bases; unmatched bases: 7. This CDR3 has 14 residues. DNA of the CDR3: TGTGCCAGTAATTACCGGGACAGGGCCAATGAGCAGTTCTTC. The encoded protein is CASNYRDRANEQFF.

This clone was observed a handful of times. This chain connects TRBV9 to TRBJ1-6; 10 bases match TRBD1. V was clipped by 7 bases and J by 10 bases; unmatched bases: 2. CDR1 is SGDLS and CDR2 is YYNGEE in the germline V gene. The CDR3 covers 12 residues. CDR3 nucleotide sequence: TGTGCCAGCGGGACAGGGGTCTCACCCCTCCACTTT. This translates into CASGTGVSPLHF.

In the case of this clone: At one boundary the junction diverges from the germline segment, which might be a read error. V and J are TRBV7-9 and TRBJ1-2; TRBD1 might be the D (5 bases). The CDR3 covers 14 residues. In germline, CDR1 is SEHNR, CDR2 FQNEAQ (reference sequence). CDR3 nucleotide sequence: TGTTCCAGCAGCTTTTCAGGGAATAACTATGGCTACACCTTC. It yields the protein CSSSFSGNNYGYTF.

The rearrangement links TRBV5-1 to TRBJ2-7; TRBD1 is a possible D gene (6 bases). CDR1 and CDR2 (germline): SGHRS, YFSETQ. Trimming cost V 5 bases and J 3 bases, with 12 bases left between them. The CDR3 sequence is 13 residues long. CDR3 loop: CASSVEGDYEQYF. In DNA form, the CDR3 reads TGCGCCAGCAGTGTTGAGGGGGACTACGAGCAGTACTTC. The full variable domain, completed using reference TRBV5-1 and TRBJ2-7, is KAGVTQTPRYLIKTRGQQVTLSCSPISGHRSVSWYQQTPGQGLQFLFEYFSETQRNKGNFPGRFSGRQFSNSRSEMNVSTLELGDSALYLCASSVEGDYEQYFGPGTRLTVT.

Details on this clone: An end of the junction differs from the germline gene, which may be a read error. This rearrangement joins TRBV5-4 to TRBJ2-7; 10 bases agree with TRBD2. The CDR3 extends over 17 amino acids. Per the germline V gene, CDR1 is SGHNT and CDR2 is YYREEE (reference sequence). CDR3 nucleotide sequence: TGTGCCAGCAGCGGTGGGGGGAGCGGGGGGGCTTTCTACGTGCAGTACTTC. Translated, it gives CASSGGGSGGAFYVQYF.

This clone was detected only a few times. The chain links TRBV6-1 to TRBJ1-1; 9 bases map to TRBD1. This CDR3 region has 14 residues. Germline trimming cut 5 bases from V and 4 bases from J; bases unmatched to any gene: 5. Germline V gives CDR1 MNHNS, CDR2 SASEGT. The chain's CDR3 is CASSSQTGGTEAFF. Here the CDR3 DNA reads TGTGCCAGCAGTAGCCAGACAGGGGGCACTGAAGCTTTCTTT.

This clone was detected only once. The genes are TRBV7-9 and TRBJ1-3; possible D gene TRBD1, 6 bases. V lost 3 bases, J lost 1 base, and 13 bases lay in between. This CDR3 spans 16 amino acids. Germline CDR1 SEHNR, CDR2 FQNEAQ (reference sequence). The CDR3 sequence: CASSFRGGESGNTIYF. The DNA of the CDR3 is TGTGCCAGCAGCTTTAGAGGGGGTGAATCTGGAAACACCATATATTTT.

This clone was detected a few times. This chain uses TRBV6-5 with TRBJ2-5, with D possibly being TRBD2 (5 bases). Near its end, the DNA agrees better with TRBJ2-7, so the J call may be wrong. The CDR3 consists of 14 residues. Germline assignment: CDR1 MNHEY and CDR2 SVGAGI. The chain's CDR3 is CASSYSSSEGEQYF. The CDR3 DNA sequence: TGTGCCAGCAGTTACTCGTCATCCGAGGGCGAGCAGTACTTC.

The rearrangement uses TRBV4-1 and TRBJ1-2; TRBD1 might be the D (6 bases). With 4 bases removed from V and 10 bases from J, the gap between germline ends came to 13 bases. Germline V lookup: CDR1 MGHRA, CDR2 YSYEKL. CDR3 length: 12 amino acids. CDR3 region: CASSLETGIYTF. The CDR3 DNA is TGCGCCAGCAGCCTAGAAACAGGGATCTACACCTTC.

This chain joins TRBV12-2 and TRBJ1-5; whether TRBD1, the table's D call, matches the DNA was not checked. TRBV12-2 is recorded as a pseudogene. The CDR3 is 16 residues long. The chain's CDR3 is CASRRDRGQNNQPQHF. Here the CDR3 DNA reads TGTGCAAGTCGCCGGGACAGGGGGCAAAATAATCAGCCCCAGCATTTT.

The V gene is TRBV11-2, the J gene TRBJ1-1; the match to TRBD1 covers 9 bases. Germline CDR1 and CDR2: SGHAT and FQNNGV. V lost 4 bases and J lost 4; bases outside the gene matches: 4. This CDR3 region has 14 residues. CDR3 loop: CASSWGTGITEAFF. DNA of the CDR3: TGTGCCAGCAGCTGGGGGACAGGGATCACTGAAGCTTTCTTT.

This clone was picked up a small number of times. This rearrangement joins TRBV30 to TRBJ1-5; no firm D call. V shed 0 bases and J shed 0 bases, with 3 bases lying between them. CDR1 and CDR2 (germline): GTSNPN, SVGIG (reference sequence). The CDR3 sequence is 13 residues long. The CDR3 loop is CAWSVHSNQPQHF. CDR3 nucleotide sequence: TGTGCCTGGAGTGTCCATAGCAATCAGCCCCAGCATTTT.

This CDR3 reads CASSMVQGQPQHF. CDR3 nucleotide sequence: TGTGCCAGTAGTATGGTTCAGGGTCAGCCCCAGCATTTT. V is TRBV19 and J is TRBJ1-5, with D maybe TRBD1 (5 bases). V was cut by 3 bases and J by 6 bases, with 9 bases left in between. The CDR3 has 13 amino acids. CDR1 LNHDA and CDR2 SQIVND come from the germline V gene (reference sequence).

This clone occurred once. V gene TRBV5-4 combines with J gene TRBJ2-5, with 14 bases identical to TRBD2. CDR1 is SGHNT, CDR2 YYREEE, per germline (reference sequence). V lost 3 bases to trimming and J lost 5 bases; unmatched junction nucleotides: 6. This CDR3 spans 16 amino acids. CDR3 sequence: CASSSRGLAGVETQYF. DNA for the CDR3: TGTGCCAGCAGCTCGAGGGGACTAGCGGGGGTCGAGACCCAGTACTTC.

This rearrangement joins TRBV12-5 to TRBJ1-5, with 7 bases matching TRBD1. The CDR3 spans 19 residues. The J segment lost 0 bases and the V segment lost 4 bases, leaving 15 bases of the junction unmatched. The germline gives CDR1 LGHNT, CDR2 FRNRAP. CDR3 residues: CASGSGAGQPLNSNQPQHF. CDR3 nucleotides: TGTGCTAGTGGTTCCGGGGCGGGACAGCCCCTAAATAGCAATCAGCCCCAGCATTTT.

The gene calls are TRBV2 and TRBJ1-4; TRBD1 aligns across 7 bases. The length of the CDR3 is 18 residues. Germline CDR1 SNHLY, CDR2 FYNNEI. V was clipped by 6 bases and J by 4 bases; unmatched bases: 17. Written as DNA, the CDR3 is TGTGCCAGCAGCCCCAGGGGGAAGTTTGGGACCTATAATGAAAAACTGTTTTTT. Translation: CASSPRGKFGTYNEKLFF.

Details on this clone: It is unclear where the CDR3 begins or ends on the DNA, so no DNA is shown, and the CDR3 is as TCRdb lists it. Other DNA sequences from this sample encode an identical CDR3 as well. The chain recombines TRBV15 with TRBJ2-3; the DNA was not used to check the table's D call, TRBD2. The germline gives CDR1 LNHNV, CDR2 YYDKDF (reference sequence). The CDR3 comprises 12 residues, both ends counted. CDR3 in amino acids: CATSRVASGSTF.

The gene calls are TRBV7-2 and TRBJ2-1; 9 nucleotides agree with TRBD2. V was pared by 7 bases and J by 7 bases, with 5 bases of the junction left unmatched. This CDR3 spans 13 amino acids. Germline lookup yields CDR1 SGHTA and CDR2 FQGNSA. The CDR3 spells CASNGLASNEQFF. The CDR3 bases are TGTGCCAGCAACGGACTAGCGTCGAATGAGCAGTTCTTC.

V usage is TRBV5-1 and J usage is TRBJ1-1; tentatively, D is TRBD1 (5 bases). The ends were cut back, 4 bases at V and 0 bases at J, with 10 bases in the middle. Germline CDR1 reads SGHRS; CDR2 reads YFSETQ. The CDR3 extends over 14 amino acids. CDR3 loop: CASSDHRLNTEAFF. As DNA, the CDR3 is TGCGCCAGCAGCGACCACAGGTTGAACACTGAAGCTTTCTTT.

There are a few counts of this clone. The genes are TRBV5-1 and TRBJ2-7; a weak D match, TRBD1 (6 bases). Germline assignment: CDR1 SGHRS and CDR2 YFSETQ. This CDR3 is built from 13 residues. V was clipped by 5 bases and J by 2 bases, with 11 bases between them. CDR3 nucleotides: TGCGCCAGCAGGACAGGAACAACCTACGAGCAGTACTTC. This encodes CASRTGTTYEQYF.

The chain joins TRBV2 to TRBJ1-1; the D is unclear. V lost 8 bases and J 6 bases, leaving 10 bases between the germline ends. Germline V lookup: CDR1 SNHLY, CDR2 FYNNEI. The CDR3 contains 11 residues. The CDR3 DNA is TGTGCCAGCTCCCGTGGAGCTGAAGCTTTCTTT. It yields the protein CASSRGAEAFF.

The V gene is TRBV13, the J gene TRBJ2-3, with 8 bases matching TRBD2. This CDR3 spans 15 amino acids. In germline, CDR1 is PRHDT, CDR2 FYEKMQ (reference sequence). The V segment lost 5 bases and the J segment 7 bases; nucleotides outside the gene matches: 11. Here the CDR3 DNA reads TGTGCCAGCAGCCCAGTCCTAGCGGGTGGAAATACGCAGTATTTT. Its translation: CASSPVLAGGNTQYF.